These 29 T cell receptor beta chains share one sample of origin, sequenced in a study of blood T cell repertoires in COVID-19. Profiling relied on immunoSEQ multiplex PCR, and the TCRdb table lists in-frame clones only, not all of them. This sample has fewer than 140,000 clones, with 70% to 85% found just once. The sequenced sample consisted of peripheral blood. Source of these receptors: a woman aged 55 to 70 with acute or convalescent COVID-19.

The V gene is TRBV7-2, the J gene TRBJ2-1; 8 bases fit TRBD1. Germline assignment: CDR1 SGHTA and CDR2 FQGNSA. The CDR3 spans 15 residues. Trimming removed 1 base from V and 4 bases from J; junction bases left unmatched: 3. The CDR3 DNA reads TGTGCCAGCAGCTTAGGACAGGGGCAGTACAATGAGCAGTTCTTC. Its translation: CASSLGQGQYNEQFF.

The genes are TRBV12-5 and TRBJ2-7; TRBD2 might be the D (6 bases). Germline loops: CDR1 LGHNT, CDR2 FRNRAP. The CDR3 spans 15 residues. Trimming pared 6 bases from V and 0 bases from J, leaving 15 bases between. The chain's CDR3 is CASGLRDSYSYEQYF. CDR3 bases: TGTGCTAGTGGGCTGCGGGACTCCTACTCCTACGAGCAGTACTTC.

This clone was observed once. The rearrangement joins TRBV27 to TRBJ1-2, with 10 bases matching TRBD1. CDR1 is MNHEY, CDR2 SMNVEV, per germline (reference sequence). V gave up 6 bases and J gave up 8 bases; unmatched junction bases: 12. The CDR3 sequence is 15 residues long. The CDR3, as DNA: TGTGCCAGCAGAGAAACCGGGACAGGGGCGTGGGGCTACACCTTC. Amino acid sequence: CASRETGTGAWGYTF.

The chain carries TRBV7-9 and TRBJ1-5; 8 bases agree with TRBD1. The length of the CDR3 is 15 residues. Germline CDR1 is SEHNR and CDR2 is FQNEAQ (reference sequence). V lost 5 bases, J lost 5 bases, and 8 bases stayed unmatched. The CDR3 DNA sequence: TGTGCCAGCAGCCCAGGGACAGGAGGAGATCAGCCCCAGCATTTT. Translated: CASSPGTGGDQPQHF.

The rearrangement joins TRBV6-5 to TRBJ1-1, with 7 bases that match TRBD1. Trimming at V came to 5 bases and at J to 5 bases, leaving 5 bases not matched to a gene. The CDR3 is 13 amino acids. The germline V gene encodes CDR1 MNHEY and CDR2 SVGAGI. For the CDR3, the DNA is TGTGCCAGCAGTCTAACGACAGGGACTGAAGCTTTCTTT. Its protein product is CASSLTTGTEAFF.

This chain uses TRBV11-2 with TRBJ2-7; D call uncertain. There are 12 residues in the CDR3. Germline loops: CDR1 SGHAT, CDR2 FQNNGV. The germline V and J ends were trimmed by 1 base and 7 bases, with 8 bases remaining between them. This chain's CDR3 is CASSLVEIEQYF. The CDR3 nucleotides are TGTGCCAGCAGCTTAGTCGAGATAGAGCAGTACTTC.

The V gene is TRBV19, the J gene TRBJ2-5, with a tentative D call TRBD1 (5 bases). V lost 3 bases to trimming and J lost 4 bases, with 12 bases between them. The CDR3 spans 14 residues. Germline lookup yields CDR1 LNHDA and CDR2 SQIVND (reference sequence). This chain's CDR3 is CASSMGRVVETQYF. The CDR3 region has the DNA TGTGCCAGTAGTATGGGCAGGGTGGTAGAGACCCAGTACTTC.

This clone was detected a few times. J is TRBJ1-2 and V is TRBV12-5; D uncertain. Germline V CDR1 and CDR2: LGHNT, FRNRAP. The CDR3 contains 13 residues. V gave up 4 bases and J gave up 5 bases, with 11 bases separating them. The CDR3: CASGSRLNYGYTF. In DNA, the CDR3 is TGTGCTAGTGGTTCCCGACTAAATTATGGCTACACCTTC.

This sequence joins TRBV2 and TRBJ2-2, with 9 bases that match TRBD1. Germline V gene data show CDR1 as SNHLY and CDR2 as FYNNEI. The CDR3 contains 14 residues. The junction had 5 bases not matched to a gene; V was cut back by 6 bases and J by 6 bases. The DNA of the CDR3 is TGTGCCAGCAGGGACAGGGGAAGAGCCGGGGAGCTGTTTTTT. It encodes CASRDRGRAGELFF. Full variable domain (rest looked up from reference TRBV2 and TRBJ2-2): EPEVTQTPSHQVTQMGQEVILRCVPISNHLYFYWYRQILGQKVEFLVSFYNNEISEKSEIFDDQFSVERPDGSNFTLKIRSTKLEDSAMYFCASRDRGRAGELFFGEGSRLTVL.

The gene calls are TRBV5-6 and TRBJ1-2, with 7 bases that match TRBD1. Germline CDR1 is SGHDT and CDR2 is YYEEEE. V shed 2 bases, J shed 5 bases, and the junction held 12 bases outside the gene matches. This CDR3 has 16 residues. The CDR3 DNA follows: TGTGCCAGCAGCTTAAGGAGGTGGACAGGCCCATATGGCTACACCTTC. It specifies CASSLRRWTGPYGYTF.

The chain employs TRBV19 and TRBJ2-3; 11 bases are a match to TRBD1. The CDR3 covers 18 residues. Germline V CDR1 and CDR2: LNHDA, SQIVND (reference sequence). V shed 3 bases, J shed 2 bases, and the junction held 10 bases outside the gene matches. CDR3 nucleotide sequence: TGTGCCAGTAGTATCAAGGACAGGGGGCTGCCCCACACAGATACGCAGTATTTT. It translates to CASSIKDRGLPHTDTQYF. The variable domain in full, completed from reference TRBV19 and TRBJ2-3, reads DGGITQSPKYLFRKEGQNVTLSCEQNLNHDAMYWYRQDPGQGLRLIYYSQIVNDFQKGDIAEGYSVSREKKESFPLTVTSAQKNPTAFYLCASSIKDRGLPHTDTQYFGPGTRLTVL.

The chain has TRBV5-1 and TRBJ2-5; 8 positions match TRBD1. The CDR3 sequence is 15 residues long. With 4 bases clipped from V and 4 bases from J, the junction kept 9 bases outside the gene matches. The germline V gene has CDR1 SGHRS and CDR2 YFSETQ. The CDR3 DNA is TGCGCCAGCAGCCCTGTCCCCGGGACAGGAGAGACCCAGTACTTC. Translated: CASSPVPGTGETQYF.

The rearrangement joins TRBV7-8 to TRBJ2-1; the D gene is possibly TRBD1 (7 bases). Trimming removed 7 bases at V and 2 bases at J, with 12 bases between. Germline lookup yields CDR1 SGHVS and CDR2 FQNEAQ. This CDR3 region has 14 residues. The CDR3 region is CASTSGGPYNEQFF. CDR3 nucleotides: TGTGCCAGCACATCAGGGGGGCCCTACAATGAGCAGTTCTTC.

The gene calls are TRBV2 and TRBJ1-2; perhaps TRBD1 as D (5 bases). The CDR3 is made up of 13 amino acids. Germline CDR1 is SNHLY and CDR2 is FYNNEI. V lost 3 bases to trimming and J lost 8 bases, with 13 bases between them. The CDR3 is CASSDLGGYGYTF. For the CDR3, the DNA is TGTGCCAGCAGTGATTTGGGGGGATACGGCTACACCTTC.

CDR3 sequence (DNA): TGTGCCAGCAGTTTTTTGGGGGCCGACACCGGGGAGCTGTTTTTT. This gives the protein CASSFLGADTGELFF. The chain recombines TRBV28 with TRBJ2-2; tentatively, D is TRBD1 (6 bases). Trimming stripped 3 bases from V and 3 bases from J, with 11 bases between. CDR3 length: 15 residues. Looked up from germline, CDR1 is MDHEN and CDR2 is SYDVKM. The variable domain in full, completed from reference TRBV28 and TRBJ2-2, reads DVKVTQSSRYLVKRTGEKVFLECVQDMDHENMFWYRQDPGLGLRLIYFSYDVKMKEKGDIPEGYSVSREKKERFSLILESASTNQTSMYLCASSFLGADTGELFFGEGSRLTVL.

The chain has TRBV12-5 and TRBJ2-7, with 7 bases that match TRBD2. With 6 bases clipped from V and 7 bases from J, the junction kept 12 bases outside the gene matches. Germline V gene data show CDR1 as LGHNT and CDR2 as FRNRAP. The CDR3 covers 14 residues. CDR3 sequence: CASGSLEREGEQYF. The CDR3 coding sequence is TGTGCTAGTGGCTCCCTGGAAAGGGAGGGGGAGCAGTACTTC.

V usage is TRBV11-2 and J usage is TRBJ1-5, with a possible D match to TRBD1 (5 bases). The CDR3 spans 15 residues. V shed 5 bases and J shed 9 bases, with 20 bases lying between them. Germline lookup yields CDR1 SGHAT and CDR2 FQNNGV. The CDR3 reads CASSPTGTVHSPQHF. The CDR3 DNA follows: TGTGCCAGCAGCCCAACCGGGACTGTTCATTCGCCCCAGCATTTT.

The chain carries TRBV12-3 or TRBV12-4 and TRBJ2-2; D unresolved. V lost 4 bases and J 7 bases, leaving 4 bases between the germline ends. The CDR3 is made up of 11 amino acids. This chain's CDR3 is CASSSYGELFF. The CDR3 region has the DNA TGTGCCAGCAGTTCGTACGGGGAGCTGTTTTTT.

This clone showed up just a few times. CDR3 sequence reads: CASSSGQGTWASPLHF. The CDR3 region has the DNA TGTGCCAGCAGCTCGGGACAGGGGACGTGGGCTTCACCCCTCCACTTT. This chain links TRBV9 with TRBJ1-6, with TRBD1 identical over 10 bases. Germline CDR1 reads SGDLS; CDR2 reads YYNGEE. The CDR3 spans 16 residues. V lost 4 bases, J lost 9 bases, and 10 bases stayed unmatched.

The gene calls are TRBV5-1 and TRBJ2-3; 9 bases fit TRBD2. V shed 4 bases, J shed 4 bases, and the junction held 10 bases outside the gene matches. CDR1 and CDR2 (germline): SGHRS, YFSETQ. CDR3 length: 16 residues. The chain's CDR3 is CASSTAFSGSADTQYF. CDR3 bases: TGCGCCAGCAGCACCGCTTTTAGCGGGAGTGCAGATACGCAGTATTTT.

About this clone itself: Relative to the germline gene, one junction end is altered; a read error may explain this. The chain combines TRBV7-7 with TRBJ2-1, with TRBD1 matching 7 bases. The CDR3 extends over 14 amino acids. Germline V gives CDR1 SSHAT, CDR2 FNYEAQ (reference sequence). The CDR3 here is CASSPGTAYNEQFF. The CDR3 DNA is TGTGCTAGCAGCCCCGGGACAGCATACAATGAGCAGTTCTTC.

The J gene is TRBJ2-3, the V gene TRBV19, with 8 bases lining up with TRBD2. Germline V gene sequence: CDR1 LNHDA, CDR2 SQIVND (reference sequence). The V gene end was trimmed by 10 bases and the J gene end by 4 bases; junction bases not matched to a gene: 7. The CDR3 has 13 residues. CDR3: CATSGRGADTQYF. CDR3 bases: TGTGCCACCTCCGGGAGGGGGGCAGATACGCAGTATTTT.

V is TRBV11-2 and J is TRBJ1-4; 9 nucleotides align to TRBD1. CDR1 and CDR2 from the germline V gene are SGHAT and FQNNGV. V lost 5 bases to trimming and J lost 7 bases; unmatched junction nucleotides: 8. CDR3 size: 15 residues. The CDR3 nucleotides are TGTGCCAGCAGCAGGGGGACAGGGTCAGGTGAAAAACTGTTTTTT. Translating gives CASSRGTGSGEKLFF.

The chain uses TRBV19 and TRBJ2-1; 10 positions agree with TRBD2. Germline lookup yields CDR1 LNHDA and CDR2 SQIVND (reference sequence). Trimming at V came to 5 bases and at J to 4 bases, leaving 2 bases not matched to a gene. CDR3 length: 14 residues. As DNA, the CDR3 is TGTGCCAGTAGTCCTAGCGGGAGTTACAATGAGCAGTTCTTC. This gives the protein CASSPSGSYNEQFF.

This sequence joins TRBV5-1 and TRBJ2-5; TRBD1 agrees at 9 bases. Germline lookup yields CDR1 SGHRS and CDR2 YFSETQ. The CDR3 covers 16 residues. V lost 4 bases to trimming and J lost 3 bases; unmatched junction nucleotides: 10. The CDR3 is CASSTIPGQGEETQYF. Written as DNA, the CDR3 is TGCGCCAGCAGCACAATACCGGGACAGGGAGAAGAGACCCAGTACTTC.

The V gene is TRBV2, the J gene TRBJ1-5, with a tentative D call TRBD1 (6 bases). V gave up 3 bases and J gave up 5 bases, with 14 bases separating them. CDR1 is SNHLY, CDR2 FYNNEI, per germline. The CDR3 length is 15 residues. The CDR3 reads CASSDGQNYYQPQHF. The CDR3 bases are TGTGCCAGCAGTGATGGACAGAATTACTATCAGCCCCAGCATTTT. Full variable domain (remainder filled in from reference TRBV2 and TRBJ1-5): EPEVTQTPSHQVTQMGQEVILRCVPISNHLYFYWYRQILGQKVEFLVSFYNNEISEKSEIFDDQFSVERPDGSNFTLKIRSTKLEDSAMYFCASSDGQNYYQPQHFGDGTRLSIL.

This clone was seen just once. The chain has TRBV18 and TRBJ1-3; D not resolved. V lost 5 bases, J lost 4 bases, and 15 bases lay in between. CDR3 length: 15 amino acids. Germline CDR1 reads KGHSH; CDR2 reads LQKENI. The CDR3 loop reads CASSSELQTGNTIYF. CDR3 DNA: TGTGCCAGCTCATCGGAGCTTCAAACCGGAAACACCATATATTTT.

V gene TRBV29-1 combines with J gene TRBJ2-3; a possible D gene is TRBD1 (5 bases). The V end was cut by 3 bases, the J end by 2 bases, with 9 bases between. Germline V CDR1 and CDR2: SQVTM, ANQGSEA. The CDR3 has 13 amino acids. CDR3 coding DNA: TGCAGCGTTGATGGGGCTCCCACAGATACGCAGTATTTT. Its protein product is CSVDGAPTDTQYF.

CDR3 protein: CASSDTGGYQPQHF. In nucleotides, the CDR3 is TGTGCCAGCAGTGACACAGGGGGCTATCAGCCCCAGCATTTT. This sequence joins TRBV2 and TRBJ1-5; 9 bases are a match to TRBD1. Germline lookup yields CDR1 SNHLY and CDR2 FYNNEI. V dropped 3 bases and J dropped 5; count of bases not matched to a gene: 2. The length of the CDR3 is 14 residues.